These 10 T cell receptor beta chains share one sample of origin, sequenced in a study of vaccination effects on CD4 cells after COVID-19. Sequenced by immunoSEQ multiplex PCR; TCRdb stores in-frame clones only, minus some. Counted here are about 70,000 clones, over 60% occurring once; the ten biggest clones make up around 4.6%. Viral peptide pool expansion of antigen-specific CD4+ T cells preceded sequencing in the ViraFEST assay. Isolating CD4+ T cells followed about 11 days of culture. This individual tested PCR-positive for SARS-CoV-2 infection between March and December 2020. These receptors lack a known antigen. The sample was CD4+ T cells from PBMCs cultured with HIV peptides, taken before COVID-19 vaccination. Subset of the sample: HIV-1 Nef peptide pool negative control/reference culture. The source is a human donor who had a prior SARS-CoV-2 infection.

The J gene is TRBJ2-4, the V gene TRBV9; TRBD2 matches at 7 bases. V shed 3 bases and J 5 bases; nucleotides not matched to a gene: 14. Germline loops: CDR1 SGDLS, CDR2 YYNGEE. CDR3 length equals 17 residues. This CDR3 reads CASSAEAGSGRENIQYF. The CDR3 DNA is TGTGCCAGCAGCGCCGAAGCGGGGTCGGGTCGAGAAAACATTCAGTACTTC.

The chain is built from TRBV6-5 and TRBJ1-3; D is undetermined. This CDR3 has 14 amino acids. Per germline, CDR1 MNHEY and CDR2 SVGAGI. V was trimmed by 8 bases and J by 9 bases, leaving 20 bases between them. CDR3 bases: TGTGCCAGCGGGGAGCGTCAGGCGCCTGGCACCATATATTTT. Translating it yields CASGERQAPGTIYF.

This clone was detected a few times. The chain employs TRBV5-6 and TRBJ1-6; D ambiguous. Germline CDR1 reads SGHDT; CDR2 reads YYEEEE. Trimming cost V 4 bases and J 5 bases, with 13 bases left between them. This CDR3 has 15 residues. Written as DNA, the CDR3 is TGTGCCAGCAGCACTCCTGGACGGAATAATTCACCCCTCCACTTT. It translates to CASSTPGRNNSPLHF. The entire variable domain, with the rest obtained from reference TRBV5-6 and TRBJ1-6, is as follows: DAGVTQSPTHLIKTRGQQVTLRCSPKSGHDTVSWYQQALGQGPQFIFQYYEEEERQRGNFPDRFSGHQFPNYSSELNVNALLLGDSALYLCASSTPGRNNSPLHFGNGTRLTVT.

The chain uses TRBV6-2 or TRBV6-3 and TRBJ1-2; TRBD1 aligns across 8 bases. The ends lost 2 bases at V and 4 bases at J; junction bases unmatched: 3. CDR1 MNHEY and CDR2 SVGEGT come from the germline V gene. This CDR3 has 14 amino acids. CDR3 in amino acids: CASSYPDRVYGYTF. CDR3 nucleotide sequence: TGTGCCAGCAGTTACCCGGACAGGGTCTATGGCTACACCTTC.

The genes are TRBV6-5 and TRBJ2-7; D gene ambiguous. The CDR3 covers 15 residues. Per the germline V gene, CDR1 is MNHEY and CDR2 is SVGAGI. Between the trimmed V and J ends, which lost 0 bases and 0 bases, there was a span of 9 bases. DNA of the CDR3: TGTGCCAGCAGTTACTCGCTCCAGTACTCCTACGAGCAGTACTTC. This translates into CASSYSLQYSYEQYF.

The CDR3: CATSEYIAGEVNEQFF. CDR3 nucleotide sequence: TGTGCCACCAGTGAATACATAGCGGGAGAGGTTAATGAGCAGTTCTTC. The V and J genes are TRBV24-1 and TRBJ2-1; 9 bases map to TRBD2. V lost 4 bases to trimming and J lost 7 bases; unmatched junction nucleotides: 10. The germline V gene has CDR1 KGHDR and CDR2 SFDVKD. The CDR3 has 16 residues.

CDR3 sequence: CASIPAGTHSGNTIYF. For the CDR3, the DNA is TGTGCCAGCATTCCGGCGGGCACACACTCTGGAAACACCATATATTTT. This chain joins TRBV28 and TRBJ1-3; D ambiguous. There are 16 residues in the CDR3. Trimming removed 7 bases at V and 0 bases at J, with 16 bases between. CDR1 is MDHEN and CDR2 is SYDVKM in the germline V gene.

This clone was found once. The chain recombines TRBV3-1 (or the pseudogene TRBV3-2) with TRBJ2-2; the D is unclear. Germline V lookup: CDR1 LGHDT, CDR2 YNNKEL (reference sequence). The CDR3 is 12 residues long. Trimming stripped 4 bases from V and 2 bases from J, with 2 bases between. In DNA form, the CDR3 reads TGTGCCAGCAGCCTCAACACCGGGGAGCTGTTTTTT. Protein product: CASSLNTGELFF.

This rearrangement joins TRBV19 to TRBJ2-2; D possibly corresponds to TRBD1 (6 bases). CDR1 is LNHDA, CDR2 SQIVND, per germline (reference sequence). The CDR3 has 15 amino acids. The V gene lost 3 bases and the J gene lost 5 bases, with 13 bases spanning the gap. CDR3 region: CASSIEAGVTGELFF. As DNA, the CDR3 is TGTGCCAGTAGTATCGAGGCAGGGGTGACCGGGGAGCTGTTTTTT.

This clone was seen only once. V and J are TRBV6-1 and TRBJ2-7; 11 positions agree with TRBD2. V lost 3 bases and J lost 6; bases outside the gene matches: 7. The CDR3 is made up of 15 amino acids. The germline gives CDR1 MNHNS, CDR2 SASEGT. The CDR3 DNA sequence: TGTGCCAGCAGTGACCGACTAGCGGGATTGGTCGAGCAGTACTTC. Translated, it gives CASSDRLAGLVEQYF.